The sequence of this TCR beta chain was determined in a study of cytomegalovirus exposure and HLA in healthy donors. Overall study: The approximately 600 first-cohort repertoires shared a platform with the 110 or so validation repertoires, as reported in a later analysis.

The donors formed part of the approximately 120-subject validation cohort, distinct from the 666-subject first cohort. TCRdb's table, derived via immunoSEQ multiplex PCR, lists solely in-frame clones and lacks some. The sample lists about 98,000 clones; roughly 87% were seen once. The length of the CDR3 is 16 residues. The sample was PBMCs. V and J are TRBV1 and TRBJ2-1; the table calls TRBD2, which could not be checked here. TRBV1 is labeled a pseudogene. This sequence was found in a man between 18 and 29 years old in good health and CMV-seropositive. CDR3 bases: TGCACCAGCAGCCAAAGACTAGCGGGTATCAAGTATGAGCAGTTCTTC. Its translation is CTSSQRLAGIKYEQFF.